The next 4 T cell receptor beta chains were all read from a single sample in a study of breast tumors, draining lymph nodes, adjacent tissues. TCRdb fed the multiplex PCR reads into MiXCR, producing one record per CDR3 protein. The table has just over 30,000 distinct CDR3 sequences, 63% seen once. Material for sequencing was breast tumor tissue. The source of these receptors is a female donor with breast cancer. Some clones in this sample may be carry-over from other donors' samples.

The V call is TRBV20-1, the J call TRBJ2-5; TRBD2 might be the D (5 bases). Trimming took 6 bases from V and 4 from J, leaving 15 bases between them. The CDR3 length is 13 residues. Germline CDR1 and CDR2: DFQATT and SNEGSKA (reference sequence). The CDR3 here is CSALTTGRETQYF. DNA for the CDR3: TGCAGTGCCTTAACAACGGGGAGAGAGACCCAGTACTTC.

The table lists this clonotype with a few counts. The rearrangement uses TRBV6-2 or TRBV6-3 and TRBJ1-1; tentative D call: TRBD1 (6 bases). This CDR3 has 10 amino acids. V was cut by 8 bases and J by 7 bases, with 8 bases left in between. CDR1 is MNHEY, CDR2 SVGEGT, per germline. The CDR3 spells CASRDNEAFF. CDR3 bases: TGTGCCAGCCGGGACAATGAAGCTTTCTTT.

This chain joins TRBV5-5 and TRBJ1-2, with 9 bases that match TRBD1. J gave up 3 bases and V 4 bases, and 7 bases lay outside the gene matches. The germline V gene encodes CDR1 SGHKS and CDR2 YYEKEE (reference sequence). CDR3 length: 15 residues. CDR3 nucleotide sequence: TGTGCCAGCAGCGGGGTGGGACAGGGCTACTATGGCTACACCTTC. Protein product: CASSGVGQGYYGYTF.

This clonotype occurred a few times. The V and J genes are TRBV2 and TRBJ2-7, with TRBD1 matching 9 bases. V was pared by 6 bases and J by 4 bases, with 7 bases of the junction left unmatched. The CDR3 sequence is 14 residues long. Germline V lookup: CDR1 SNHLY, CDR2 FYNNEI. CDR3 DNA sequence: TGTGCCAGCAGATCGACAGGGGGAGGATACGAGCAGTACTTC. This translates into CASRSTGGGYEQYF.